This T cell receptor (beta chain) emerged from a study of blood T cell repertoires in COVID-19. Overall study: Sources were T cells, B-cell-depleted T cells, or PBMCs; the material itself was cDNA or gDNA.

Residents of about two dozen US areas, aged roughly 18 to 89 years, made up the participants. Cohort placement rested on clinical history that participants reported themselves. Germline CDR1 and CDR2: MGHDK and SYGVNS. Trimming removed 2 bases at V and 2 bases at J, with 7 bases between. This CDR3 region has 14 residues. In the original processing: From reference gene primer amplification, estimates of nucleated cell counts were derived. Sequencing was performed with immunoSEQ multiplex PCR; in TCRdb, only in-frame clones are kept and a portion is missing. Clone size and the V and J calls come from that table; the DNA yielded D and trimming. The sample carries approximately 200,000 clones, roughly 87% recorded once.

Sequenced input: PBMCs or T cells enriched from blood (not recorded which). The rearrangement joins TRBV25-1 to TRBJ2-1; D call uncertain. The sequence derives from a woman in her forties with acute COVID-19. CDR3 coding DNA: TGTGCCAGCAGTGAAGAGGTTCCCTACAATGAGCAGTTCTTC. Translation: CASSEEVPYNEQFF.